This T cell receptor (beta chain) was captured by sequencing in a study of T-cell reconstitution after alpha-beta-depleted transplantation in children. Preparing the TCRbeta library involved the use of unique molecular identifiers. Each CDR3 protein is one row after TCRdb ran MiXCR on the PCR reads. The sample contains approximately 590,000 distinct CDR3 sequences, 8% to 11% of which appear only once. Germline loops: CDR1 DFQATT, CDR2 SNEGSKA (reference sequence). There are 14 residues in the CDR3. J lost 6 bases, V lost 5 bases, and 10 bases had no gene match. The TCR originated in a human donor who donated a stem cell graft to a child with acute myeloid leukemia. The chain is built from TRBV20-1 and TRBJ1-5; 7 bases agree with TRBD1. The sample was PBMCs from the stem cell graft donor, taken from the stem cell graft. As DNA, the CDR3 is TGCAGTGCTCCTAGCTCAGGGGGGGGTCAGCCCCAGCATTTT. This translates into CSAPSSGGGQPQHF.